These 12 T cell receptor beta chains came from one sample sequenced in a study of T cells in Graves' hyperthyroidism and ophthalmopathy (dated by TCRdb to between 2017 and 2020). Library prep was done by multiplex PCR. The run used an Illumina HiSeq 2000. TCR beta CDR3 regions were amplified from RNA transcripts. The first round of RT-PCR for the TCR CDR3 was performed with the HTBI primer set and the Qiagen OneStep RT-PCR kit. The public sequencing data were trimmed at Q25 with fastp and processed into clonotypes with MiXCR by TCRdb, which kept only in-frame beta chains. Each entry merges the rows of one CDR3 protein and shows their most common DNA and genes. The sample table contains approximately 400,000 distinct CDR3 sequences; only one count was recorded for roughly 14% of them. Together, the top ten hold roughly a quarter of the sample. Sample: blood. The receptors shown here come from a woman aged 18-29 years with Graves' hyperthyroidism that later progressed to Graves' ophthalmopathy.

J is TRBJ1-3 and V is TRBV29-1, with TRBD1 matching 8 bases. Per the germline V gene, CDR1 is SQVTM and CDR2 is ANQGSEA. V trimming: 6 bases; J trimming: 2 bases; junction bases outside the gene matches: 3. There are 13 residues in the CDR3. The CDR3 is CSVKDRAGNTIYF. DNA of the CDR3: TGCAGCGTGAAGGACAGGGCTGGAAACACCATATATTTT.

This clonotype was seen at least ten times. The chain joins TRBV28 to TRBJ2-2, with a tentative D call TRBD2 (6 bases). From germline, CDR1 is MDHEN and CDR2 SYDVKM. V gave up 7 bases and J gave up 1 base, with 10 bases separating them. The CDR3 contains 14 residues. The CDR3 reads CASNAGMNTGELFF. Written as DNA, the CDR3 is TGTGCCAGCAATGCGGGGATGAACACCGGGGAGCTGTTTTTT.

This clonotype appeared a few times. The chain employs TRBV9 and TRBJ1-5; D may be TRBD1 (5 bases). The V end was cut by 1 base, the J end by 6 bases, with 11 bases between. Germline assignment: CDR1 SGDLS and CDR2 YYNGEE. The length of the CDR3 is 14 residues. CDR3 in amino acids: CASSVSGGGQPQHF. CDR3 sequence (DNA): TGTGCCAGCAGCGTATCTGGGGGGGGTCAGCCCCAGCATTTT.

This clonotype showed up many times. The rearrangement uses TRBV28 and TRBJ1-1; possible D gene TRBD1, 5 bases. The CDR3 covers 14 residues. Germline CDR1 MDHEN, CDR2 SYDVKM. V lost 3 bases to trimming and J lost 5 bases, with 13 bases between them. Here the CDR3 DNA reads TGTGCCAGCAGTTTGGGCAGGGTTCTTACTGAAGCTTTCTTT. Translation: CASSLGRVLTEAFF.

This clonotype has just a few counts. V is TRBV30 and J is TRBJ1-4; no clear D. CDR1 and CDR2 from the germline V gene are GTSNPN and SVGIG (reference sequence). CDR3 length: 14 amino acids. Trimming shortened V by 1 base and J by 8 bases, and 14 bases separated the two germline ends. The CDR3 DNA reads as TGTGCCTGGAGTGGGGCCCCGGCAAGCGAAAAACTGTTTTTT. Encoded protein: CAWSGAPASEKLFF.

This clonotype was seen repeatedly, ten times or more. This chain joins TRBV7-8 and TRBJ2-7; weak D call: TRBD2 (6 bases). Germline lookup yields CDR1 SGHVS and CDR2 FQNEAQ. V lost 5 bases and J 4 bases, leaving 18 bases between the germline ends. The CDR3 is 15 amino acids. The CDR3 DNA reads as TGTGCCAGCAGCGCCGATGGGCGGGGCTTTTACGAGCAGTACTTC. Translation: CASSADGRGFYEQYF.

This clonotype was seen repeatedly, ten times or more. This chain joins TRBV27 and TRBJ2-1; 10 bases align to TRBD2. V was pared by 3 bases and J by 7 bases, with 3 bases of the junction left unmatched. This CDR3 contains 14 residues. Germline V CDR1 and CDR2: MNHEY, SMNVEV (reference sequence). CDR3 sequence (DNA): TGTGCCAGCAGTTTGCTAGCGGGAGTTAATGAGCAGTTCTTC. It translates to CASSLLAGVNEQFF.

This chain joins TRBV28 and TRBJ2-7; D is possibly TRBD1 (6 bases). From germline, CDR1 is MDHEN and CDR2 SYDVKM. There are 14 residues in the CDR3. The V end was cut by 7 bases, the J end by 2 bases, with 15 bases between. The CDR3 loop reads CASTPGTSPYEQYF. The CDR3 nucleotides read TGTGCCAGCACCCCCGGGACATCCCCCTACGAGCAGTACTTC.

V and J are TRBV12-3 or TRBV12-4 and TRBJ2-1, with 13 bases that match TRBD2. CDR3 size: 14 residues. V dropped 8 bases and J dropped 10; count of bases not matched to a gene: 8. The CDR3 sequence: CASRAGTSGKEQFF. The CDR3 nucleotides read TGTGCCAGCCGAGCCGGGACTAGCGGGAAGGAGCAGTTCTTC.

The V and J genes are TRBV6-2 or TRBV6-3 and TRBJ2-2; D call uncertain. This CDR3 contains 14 residues. Germline values: CDR1 MNHEY, CDR2 SVGEGT. Trimming shortened V by 7 bases and J by 3 bases, and 12 bases separated the two germline ends. The CDR3 region is CASTVQDYTGELFF. The CDR3 DNA reads as TGTGCCAGCACTGTCCAAGACTACACCGGGGAGCTGTTTTTT.

This clonotype was counted ten times or more. The chain combines TRBV18 with TRBJ2-7; 8 nucleotides agree with TRBD1. With V trimmed by 5 bases and J by 6 bases, 3 bases remained unmatched. CDR3 length: 12 amino acids. CDR1 is KGHSH and CDR2 is LQKENI in the germline V gene. The CDR3 region is CASSSDRVEQYF. The CDR3 bases are TGTGCCAGCTCATCGGACAGGGTCGAGCAGTACTTC.

This clonotype was found once. CDR3 nucleotides: TGCGCCAGCAGCTTGGGGCTAGCGGGTGGAGAGCAGTTCTTC. This gives the protein CASSLGLAGGEQFF. The V call is TRBV5-1, the J call TRBJ2-1; 8 bases match TRBD2. The germline V gene encodes CDR1 SGHRS and CDR2 YFSETQ. The CDR3 has 14 residues. The V segment lost 0 bases and the J segment 10 bases; nucleotides outside the gene matches: 6.